These 21 T cell receptor beta chains share one sample of origin, sequenced in a study of technical replicates of blood from a handful of donors. Repertoires were generated with immunoSEQ multiplex PCR, while TCRdb's copy carries only in-frame clones and drops some. The data hold over 30,000 clones, with over 85% observed a single time. Sequencing was carried out using PBMCs. All receptors derive from a human donor in good health. Some clones in this sample may be carry-over from other donors' samples.

J is TRBJ1-2 and V is TRBV27, with 10 bases fitting TRBD1. The J segment lost 4 bases and the V segment lost 11 bases, leaving 7 bases of the junction unmatched. The CDR3 covers 13 residues. Germline CDR1 MNHEY, CDR2 SMNVEV (reference sequence). The CDR3 region is CAGWTGGAYGYTF. CDR3 bases: TGTGCCGGATGGACAGGGGGAGCCTATGGCTACACCTTC.

This sequence joins TRBV5-1 and TRBJ1-2, with D tentatively TRBD1 (6 bases). The germline gives CDR1 SGHRS, CDR2 YFSETQ. The CDR3 length is 14 residues. The V end was cut by 0 bases, the J end by 2 bases, with 8 bases between. The CDR3 here is CASSLGTENYGYTF. The CDR3 DNA reads as TGCGCCAGCAGCTTGGGGACAGAAAACTATGGCTACACCTTC.

The rearrangement joins TRBV14 to TRBJ1-6, with 7 positions matching TRBD1. V trimming: 3 bases; J trimming: 13 bases; junction bases outside the gene matches: 6. Per germline, CDR1 SGHDN and CDR2 FVKESK. The CDR3 is 13 amino acids. As DNA, the CDR3 is TGTGCCAGCAGCCATAGCACAGGGGTCCCCCTCCACTTT. This sequence encodes CASSHSTGVPLHF.

The gene calls are TRBV2 and TRBJ1-5; the D is unclear. CDR3 size: 13 residues. The germline CDR1 and CDR2 sequences are SNHLY and FYNNEI. Trimming took 6 bases from V and 4 from J, leaving 10 bases between them. The CDR3 DNA reads as TGTGCCAGCAGGAGGGAACCGAATCAGCCCCAGCATTTT. It is translated as CASRREPNQPQHF. The full variable domain, rest sourced from reference TRBV2 and TRBJ1-5, is EPEVTQTPSHQVTQMGQEVILRCVPISNHLYFYWYRQILGQKVEFLVSFYNNEISEKSEIFDDQFSVERPDGSNFTLKIRSTKLEDSAMYFCASRREPNQPQHFGDGTRLSIL.

CDR3 coding DNA: TGTGCCAGCAGCCAGGGGCTTGCAAATCAGCCCCAGCATTTT. Protein: CASSQGLANQPQHF. V gene TRBV2 combines with J gene TRBJ1-5; a weak D match, TRBD1 (6 bases). The CDR3 has 14 residues. Germline V gene lookup returns CDR1 SNHLY and CDR2 FYNNEI. Trimming pared 6 bases from V and 4 bases from J, leaving 13 bases between.

The chain employs TRBV15 and TRBJ2-7, with 10 bases lining up with TRBD1. Per the germline V gene, CDR1 is LNHNV and CDR2 is YYDKDF (reference sequence). This CDR3 spans 15 amino acids. The V gene end was trimmed by 0 bases and the J gene end by 7 bases; junction bases not matched to a gene: 6. CDR3 amino acids: CATSRDKGQGQEQYF. CDR3 nucleotides: TGTGCCACCAGCAGAGATAAGGGACAGGGGCAGGAGCAGTACTTC.

The chain links TRBV28 to TRBJ1-6, with D hard to call. V was cut by 6 bases and J by 1 base, with 7 bases left in between. The CDR3 is 14 amino acids. Per the germline V gene, CDR1 is MDHEN and CDR2 is SYDVKM. This CDR3 reads CASREGSYNSPLHF. As DNA, the CDR3 is TGTGCCAGCAGGGAGGGATCCTATAATTCACCCCTCCACTTT.

The chain links TRBV4-3 to TRBJ2-7; maybe TRBD2 (6 bases). V was pared by 0 bases and J by 5 bases, with 17 bases between. The CDR3 length is 16 residues. Germline V CDR1 and CDR2: LGHNA, YSLEER. The DNA of the CDR3 is TGCGCCAGCAGCCAAGATAGGGCTGGGGGAGGCAACGAGCAGTACTTC. Its protein is CASSQDRAGGGNEQYF.

This chain connects TRBV4-1 to TRBJ2-7; weak D call: TRBD1 (6 bases). The germline V gene has CDR1 MGHRA and CDR2 YSYEKL. CDR3 size: 17 residues. Trimming removed 5 bases from V and 4 bases from J, with 24 bases in between. CDR3 amino acids: CASSAYELGGIMYEQYF. In DNA form, the CDR3 reads TGCGCCAGCAGCGCCTATGAGTTAGGGGGAATCATGTACGAGCAGTACTTC.

This CDR3 reads CASAHTGGRTDTQYF. The CDR3 nucleotides read TGTGCCAGCGCGCATACAGGGGGCCGCACAGATACGCAGTATTTT. V and J are TRBV6-5 and TRBJ2-3; 9 nucleotides agree with TRBD1. Trimming removed 8 bases from V and 1 base from J; junction bases left unmatched: 7. Per germline, CDR1 MNHEY and CDR2 SVGAGI. The CDR3 runs 15 residues.

The rearrangement uses TRBV5-1 and TRBJ2-3, with 10 bases fitting TRBD2. V lost 0 bases and J lost 2; bases outside the gene matches: 6. The germline V gene encodes CDR1 SGHRS and CDR2 YFSETQ. The CDR3 has 17 residues. CDR3 protein: CASSLEILAGNTDTQYF. DNA for the CDR3: TGCGCCAGCAGCTTGGAGATACTAGCGGGGAACACAGATACGCAGTATTTT.

The chain carries TRBV28 and TRBJ2-1, with 10 bases lining up with TRBD1. The CDR3 totals 15 residues. Germline V lookup: CDR1 MDHEN, CDR2 SYDVKM. Trimming at V came to 10 bases and at J to 2 bases, leaving 8 bases not matched to a gene. CDR3 sequence (DNA): TGTGCCACCGGCTCCGGGACAGGGGCCTACAATGAGCAGTTCTTC. Translation: CATGSGTGAYNEQFF.

V gene TRBV30 combines with J gene TRBJ1-2; 7 bases map to TRBD1. V lost 1 base to trimming and J lost 4 bases; unmatched junction nucleotides: 3. This CDR3 comprises 13 residues. Germline V CDR1 and CDR2: GTSNPN, SVGIG (reference sequence). CDR3 region: CAWSATGSYGYTF. CDR3 DNA sequence: TGTGCCTGGAGTGCGACAGGGAGCTATGGCTACACCTTC.

CDR3 residues: CASSAPTGVSIGELFF. CDR3 bases: TGTGCCAGCAGTGCCCCGACGGGGGTGTCGATCGGGGAGCTGTTTTTT. The V call is TRBV6-1, the J call TRBJ2-2, with a tentative D call TRBD2 (6 bases). CDR3 size: 16 residues. Germline lookup yields CDR1 MNHNS and CDR2 SASEGT. V lost 4 bases, J lost 7 bases, and 19 bases lay in between.

The chain joins TRBV7-2 to TRBJ1-3; 7 nucleotides match TRBD1. V gave up 8 bases and J gave up 0 bases; unmatched junction bases: 4. The CDR3 consists of 14 residues. CDR1 SGHTA and CDR2 FQGNSA come from the germline V gene. The CDR3 DNA sequence: TGTGCCAGCCAGGGGGAAGCCTCTGGAAACACCATATATTTT. Its translation: CASQGEASGNTIYF.

The V gene is TRBV5-1, the J gene TRBJ2-5; 11 positions agree with TRBD2. The CDR3 has 15 residues. With 0 bases clipped from V and 4 bases from J, the junction kept 2 bases outside the gene matches. The germline gives CDR1 SGHRS, CDR2 YFSETQ. The CDR3 protein is CASSLALAGGETQYF. CDR3 coding DNA: TGCGCCAGCAGCTTGGCGCTAGCGGGGGGAGAGACCCAGTACTTC.

V usage is TRBV7-2 and J usage is TRBJ2-2; D ambiguous. V lost 7 bases and J lost 5, with 11 bases in between. The germline V gene has CDR1 SGHTA and CDR2 FQGNSA. This CDR3 has 13 residues. CDR3 amino acids: CASTLSLTGELFF. The DNA of the CDR3 is TGTGCCAGCACCTTGAGCTTGACCGGGGAGCTGTTTTTT.

The chain has TRBV19 and TRBJ1-1; D is undetermined. With 8 bases removed from V and 4 bases from J, the gap between germline ends came to 14 bases. The CDR3 covers 13 residues. From germline, CDR1 is LNHDA and CDR2 SQIVND (reference sequence). The CDR3 reads CASARKPGTEAFF. The CDR3 nucleotides are TGTGCCAGTGCTCGTAAGCCTGGCACTGAAGCTTTCTTT.

This clone turned up a few times. V usage is TRBV7-2 and J usage is TRBJ1-2, with 11 bases aligning to TRBD1. The CDR3 has 12 amino acids. Germline V gene lookup returns CDR1 SGHTA and CDR2 FQGNSA. Trimming cost V 8 bases and J 8 bases; bases outside gene matches: 4. The CDR3 loop reads CASQGTGGGYTF. The DNA of the CDR3 is TGTGCCAGCCAAGGGACAGGGGGAGGCTACACCTTC.

The chain's CDR3 is CASSRTLAGGPGEQFF. The CDR3 bases are TGTGCCAGCAGCAGAACCCTAGCGGGAGGGCCGGGTGAGCAGTTCTTC. J is TRBJ2-1 and V is TRBV27, with 12 bases identical to TRBD2. CDR3 length equals 16 residues. V shed 6 bases, J shed 9 bases, and the junction held 12 bases outside the gene matches. Looked up from germline, CDR1 is MNHEY and CDR2 is SMNVEV (reference sequence).

The genes are TRBV4-3 and TRBJ1-2; the match to TRBD1 covers 7 bases. V was pared by 0 bases and J by 3 bases, with 10 bases of the junction left unmatched. The CDR3 has 17 residues. Per the germline V gene, CDR1 is LGHNA and CDR2 is YSLEER. As DNA, the CDR3 is TGCGCCAGCAGCCAAGATAGTACCAGGGGGATGTACTATGGCTACACCTTC. Translated, it gives CASSQDSTRGMYYGYTF.